These T cell receptor beta chains were read from a single sample in a study of regulatory T cells in long-lasting Graves disease. TCRdb re-derived calls from the multiplex PCR reads in MiXCR, one entry per CDR3 protein. The sample shows hundreds of thousands of distinct CDR3 sequences, roughly 30% of them seen only once. Sequenced material: peripheral blood mononuclear cells (PBMCs), taken when the disease was refractory, from a patient treated with antithyroid drugs. The receptors were gathered from a female donor with Graves disease. Each CDR3 is given with its conserved first and last residue. The order of the fields is J gene, D gene, V gene, clone size, CDR3 DNA, CDR3 protein. D genes are given only for firm matches. Size values are once, few and many counts, or a class for expanded clones, and some rows have none.

TRBJ2-7	TRBD2	TRBV18	-	TGTGCCAGCTCACCACCGGGACTACGCGGCCCCTACGAGCAGTACTTC	CASSPPGLRGPYEQYF
TRBJ2-7	TRBD1	TRBV6-1	many	TGTGCCAGCAGTATCCGGGACAGGGGGAGCTACGAGCAGTACTTC	CASSIRDRGSYEQYF
TRBJ2-7	TRBD1	TRBV12-3/TRBV12-4	many	TGTGCCAGCAGAAGGGACAGACGAAGCTTCTACGAGCAGTACTTC	CASRRDRRSFYEQYF
TRBJ2-7	TRBD1	TRBV20-1	-	TGCAGTGCTAGACACCCGGGACAGGGTCCCTACGAGCAGTACTTC	CSARHPGQGPYEQYF
TRBJ1-5	-	TRBV7-8	once	TGTGCCAGCAGCCAAGACATTTCGCCCCAGCATTTT	CASSQDISPQHF
TRBJ1-5	-	TRBV6-1	-	TGTGCCAGCAGCGCCACCAGTCTTAGGGGGGGCAATCAGCCCCAGCATTTT	CASSATSLRGGNQPQHF
TRBJ1-1	-	TRBV28	-	TGTGCCAGCAGTTTTCCGGTGGGGGGGCGGGGTATCGAAGCTTTCTTT	CASSFPVGGRGIEAFF
TRBJ2-7	TRBD1	TRBV7-9	few	TGTGCCAGCAGCTTAGAGTGGACAGGGTTCGACGAGCAGTACTTC	CASSLEWTGFDEQYF
TRBJ2-2	TRBD2	TRBV28	few	TGTGCCAGCCGGGGACTAGCGGACGATAAGTACACCGGGGAGCTGTTTTTT	CASRGLADDKYTGELFF
TRBJ2-2	-	TRBV12-5	few	TGTGCTAGTGGTTCAGGACAAGAGAACACCGGGGAGCTGTTTTTT	CASGSGQENTGELFF
TRBJ2-1	TRBD1	TRBV12-3/TRBV12-4	-	TGTGCCAGCAGGAAAAGGGGACAGGGGGACCCGAGTAGGGGCAATGAGCAGTTCTTC	CASRKRGQGDPSRGNEQFF
TRBJ2-2	-	TRBV29-1	-	TGCAGCGTCCTTTTGAGGGGCAGCACCGGGGAGCTGTTTTTT	CSVLLRGSTGELFF
TRBJ1-2	-	TRBV27	-	TGTGCCAGCAGTTACCGGGGGGCTGTTGGCTACACCTTC	CASSYRGAVGYTF
TRBJ2-7	TRBD2	TRBV20-1	-	TGCAGTGCTAAGGGTAGCGGGGCGAGCTCCTACGAGCAGTACTTC	CSAKGSGASSYEQYF
TRBJ2-5	TRBD2	TRBV25-1	few	TGTGCCAGCAGTGAAAGGGCTAGCGGAGCCCAGTACTTC	CASSERASGAQYF
TRBJ1-2	-	TRBV27	-	TGTGCCAGCAGTTTATCCAGCCTCCCCCCACCGCGATATCAAGGATATGCGGGCTACACCTTC	CASSLSSLPPPRYQGYAGYTF
TRBJ1-3	TRBD1	TRBV5-1	few	TGCGCCAGCAGCCGGACAGGGGATGGAAACACCATATATTTT	CASSRTGDGNTIYF
TRBJ1-5	-	TRBV12-5	-	TGTGCTAGTGGTTTGATCCCTCGAGCCTATAGCAATCAGCCCCAGCATTTT	CASGLIPRAYSNQPQHF
TRBJ2-5	-	TRBV11-1	-	TGTGCCAGCAGCGGACGCGGACGAAAGGGGCTACAAGAGACCCAGTACTTC	CASSGRGRKGLQETQYF
TRBJ2-7	-	TRBV7-2	-	TGTGCCAGCAGCCTTGACCCAATCGGCTACGAGCAGTACTTC	CASSLDPIGYEQYF
TRBJ2-7	TRBD1	TRBV9	-	TGTGCCAGCAACGCGGGACAGGGCGGGGATTACGAGCAGTACTTC	CASNAGQGGDYEQYF
TRBJ2-5	-	TRBV29-1	few	TGCAGCGTTGTGTTGTTGCTTCTACAAGAGACCCAGTACTTC	CSVVLLLLQETQYF
TRBJ2-1	TRBD2	TRBV11-3	once	TGTGCCAGCAGCTCTTGGACTAGCGAGTACAATGAGCAGTTCTTC	CASSSWTSEYNEQFF
TRBJ2-5	TRBD2	TRBV27	once	TGTGCCAGCAGTTTATGGGGGACTAGCGAAGAGACCCAGTACTTC	CASSLWGTSEETQYF
TRBJ2-7	-	TRBV5-5	few	TGTGCCAGCAGCTTGGCCGGGGGAACCAAGTACGAGCAGTACTTC	CASSLAGGTKYEQYF
TRBJ1-5	TRBD1	TRBV12-3/TRBV12-4	-	TGTGCCAGCAGTCCACCGGGACAGCGGTTCAATCAGCCCCAGCATTTT	CASSPPGQRFNQPQHF
TRBJ1-1	TRBD1	TRBV2	many	TGTGCCAGCAGTCAGGACAGGGGACTGAACACTGAAGCTTTCTTT	CASSQDRGLNTEAFF
TRBJ2-2	-	TRBV6-2/TRBV6-3	few	TGTGCCAGCAGGGGCAAAAACACCGGGGAGCTGTTTTTT	CASRGKNTGELFF
TRBJ1-1	-	TRBV5-6	-	TGTGCCAGCAGCTTGATTCAGGGAAGGGGAAGGAACACTGAAGCTTTCTTT	CASSLIQGRGRNTEAFF
TRBJ2-7	TRBD1	TRBV28	many	TGTGCCAGCAGTCCTCGACAGGGCGGCGAGCAGTACTTC	CASSPRQGGEQYF
TRBJ1-5	TRBD1	TRBV12-3/TRBV12-4	few	TGTGCCAGCAGTTTACAGGGGGCCTGGGAAGGGAGAATATATCAGCCCCAGCATTTT	CASSLQGAWEGRIYQPQHF
TRBJ1-2	-	TRBV24-1	-	TGTGCCACCAGTGATTCCCGGGGCTATGGCTACACCTTC	CATSDSRGYGYTF
TRBJ1-5	TRBD1	TRBV6-1	few	TGTGCCAGCAGCCCTGCTGGACAGGGTTTGACTCAGCCCCAGCATTTT	CASSPAGQGLTQPQHF
TRBJ1-3	-	TRBV2	many	TGTGCCAGCAGTACGGGGCTTGGAAACACCATATATTTT	CASSTGLGNTIYF
TRBJ2-5	-	TRBV3-1	few	TGTGCCAGCAGCCCCCTATCGTCGGAGACCCAGTACTTC	CASSPLSSETQYF
TRBJ1-2	-	TRBV2	few	TGTGCCAGCAGTGAGGGGCGCCGACTAAACTATGGCTACACCTTC	CASSEGRRLNYGYTF
TRBJ2-7	-	TRBV12-3/TRBV12-4	-	TGTGCCAGCAGTTTATTAGGGACTTTCTACGAGCAGTACTTC	CASSLLGTFYEQYF
TRBJ2-1	-	TRBV12-5	once	TGTGCTAGTGGTTTGGTAGGTCCGGGTCCCACCTCCTACAATGAGCAGTTCTTC	CASGLVGPGPTSYNEQFF
TRBJ2-5	-	TRBV29-1	-	TGCAGCGTTGGAGGTACACTTTCTGAGACCCAGTACTTC	CSVGGTLSETQYF
TRBJ1-4	-	TRBV5-1	-	TGCGCCAGCAGTACCAGGTCAACTAATGAAAAACTGTTTTTT	CASSTRSTNEKLFF
TRBJ2-7	TRBD2	TRBV7-2	-	TGTGCCAGCAGCCGCCGACTAGCGGGAGGTGCGGGGAACGAGCAGTACTTC	CASSRRLAGGAGNEQYF
TRBJ1-5	TRBD1	TRBV20-1	-	TGCAGTGCAAACAGGGGAAGGGGCAATCAGCCCCAGCATTTT	CSANRGRGNQPQHF
TRBJ1-1	TRBD1	TRBV20-1	-	TGCAGTGCTAAGAGGGAGGGGGCGAACACTGAAGCTTTCTTT	CSAKREGANTEAFF
TRBJ1-1	TRBD1	TRBV29-1	-	TGCAGCGTTGAACCAAGGACAGGGTTTACTGAAGCTTTCTTT	CSVEPRTGFTEAFF
TRBJ1-1	TRBD1	TRBV6-1	-	TGTGCCAGCAGTCCCCCCGGAGACAGGGTTCGAGCTTTCTTT	CASSPPGDRVRAFF
TRBJ2-5	TRBD2	TRBV6-5	few	TGTGCCAGCAGTTACACTAGCGAAAAAGAGACCCAGTACTTC	CASSYTSEKETQYF
TRBJ2-7	TRBD1	TRBV19	-	TGTGCCAGTAGTATGCTTCTTAGGGACAGAGTGAGGGAGCAGTACTTC	CASSMLLRDRVREQYF
TRBJ1-1	TRBD1	TRBV30	-	TGTGCCTGGAGACAGGGGATGGGAGCTGAAGCTTTCTTT	CAWRQGMGAEAFF
TRBJ1-1	-	TRBV24-1	many	TGTGCCACCAGTGATTCTCAGGGAAACACTGAAGCTTTCTTT	CATSDSQGNTEAFF
TRBJ2-7	-	TRBV6-1	-	TGTGCCAGCAGTCCCTACTCGGGCGGGACCTACGAGCAGTACTTC	CASSPYSGGTYEQYF
TRBJ2-1	TRBD2	TRBV2	few	TGTGCCAGCAGTGAGGAGACTAGCGGATACAATGAGCAGTTCTTC	CASSEETSGYNEQFF
TRBJ1-4	-	TRBV27	-	TGTGCCAGCAGTTTAAGAGGGGGTGAATACTTAGAAAAACTGTTTTTT	CASSLRGGEYLEKLFF
TRBJ1-5	-	TRBV6-1	-	TGTGCCAGCTCCCGACAGCCCCTCAATCAGCCCCAGCATTTT	CASSRQPLNQPQHF
TRBJ1-2	-	TRBV19	once	TGTGCCAGTAGTATCGGAATCGATGGCTACACCTTC	CASSIGIDGYTF
TRBJ2-7	-	TRBV5-1	few	TGCGCCAGCAGCCTGAGGACGGCCGGCGCCTACGAGCAGTACTTC	CASSLRTAGAYEQYF
TRBJ1-5	-	TRBV6-6	few	TGTGCCAGCAGTTACTCGACCCGGCTCAGCAATCAGCCCCAGCATTTT	CASSYSTRLSNQPQHF
TRBJ1-2	-	TRBV12-3/TRBV12-4	many	TGTGCCAGCAGTGGACTCAAGGGACAAAAGTATACTAACTATGGCTACACCTTC	CASSGLKGQKYTNYGYTF
TRBJ1-5	-	TRBV7-9	-	TGTGCCAGCAGCTGGGGGCCAAGCAATCAGCCCCAGCATTTT	CASSWGPSNQPQHF